This TCR beta chain originates from a study of beta chain features in type 1 diabetes. Study-level information: What patients shared with healthy donors was a similar profile of age, gender and cell yields. General study findings and limits: TCRB CDR3s were moderately but significantly shorter in Type 1 diabetes patients in all four CD4+ subsets.

Concerning this clone: Its antigen is unknown.

All of the isolated RNA was reverse transcribed, so expressed TCRB transcripts were sequenced. Produced via immunoSEQ multiplex PCR; TCRdb's table is partial and in-frame only. The sample lists nearly 350,000 clones; roughly a tenth were seen once. V shed 6 bases and J shed 3 bases, with 15 bases lying between them. The CDR3 is made up of 14 amino acids. Germline V lookup: CDR1 MDHEN, CDR2 SYDVKM. This TCR derives from a man aged 30-40 years with type 1 diabetes. The chain recombines TRBV28 with TRBJ2-7; the D call may be TRBD1 or TRBD2 (5 bases each). Sequenced material: central memory CD4+ T cells from blood. The CDR3 region is CASRPGDRDYEQYF. CDR3 nucleotides: TGTGCCAGCAGGCCTGGGGACCGGGACTACGAGCAGTACTTC.